This T cell receptor (beta chain) was recorded in a study of cytomegalovirus exposure and HLA in healthy donors. Study-wide results and limits: When analyzed later, the rates of TCR association showed variation by HLA locus, with DRB1 the most and HLA-C the fewest. Productive rates of about 87% or about 30% were seen for most TCR beta V segments in an earlier analysis. Sequence variants that were highly shared formed a cluster that was likely a sequencing artifact.

Germline assignment: CDR1 SNHLY and CDR2 FYNNEI. This CDR3 has 14 residues. V lost 8 bases to trimming and J lost 4 bases, with 15 bases between them. As for this clone: What it recognizes is unknown.

The PCR employed 60 Vbeta primers together with 13 Jbeta primers. Assay: immunoSEQ multiplex PCR; the TCRdb copy retains only in-frame clones and omits some. The repertoire holds more than 110,000 clones, with about 70% as singletons. The chain recombines TRBV2 with TRBJ1-3; D unclear. The TCR originated in an older woman in good health and CMV-seropositive. Sequencing was carried out using PBMCs. CDR3 sequence: CASRLGGRGNTIYF. In nucleotides, the CDR3 is TGTGCCAGCCGCCTAGGAGGGCGCGGAAACACCATATATTTT.